The following is a TCR beta chain sequence with its context. Its antigen remains unidentified. The sample is drawn from a study of cytomegalovirus exposure and HLA in healthy donors. Study results and caveats: The likely explanation for a cluster of highly shared sequence variants was sequencing artifact. There were some V segments, including TRBV6-2 and TRBV6-3, excluded as indistinguishable.

With 60 Vbeta and 13 Jbeta primers, the PCR was carried out. The assay was immunoSEQ multiplex PCR, and TCRdb's table has in-frame clones only and misses some. The table records approximately 220,000 clones, roughly 80% of them present only once. Looked up from germline, CDR1 is MNHEY and CDR2 is SVGAGI. With 6 bases removed from V and 2 bases from J, the gap between germline ends came to 10 bases. The CDR3 contains 13 residues. The source material was PBMCs. This receptor was obtained from a girl aged 2-15 years in good health and CMV-seronegative. V is TRBV6-5 and J is TRBJ1-2, with D possibly matching TRBD1 (6 bases). CDR3 loop: CASRSTGNYGYTF. DNA for the CDR3: TGTGCCAGCAGATCAACAGGGAACTATGGCTACACCTTC.